This T cell receptor beta chain was sequenced in a study of control samples from healthy donors and cancer patients. Germline-derived CDR1 and CDR2 are SEHNR and FQNEAQ (reference sequence). This CDR3 has 15 residues. With 5 bases removed from V and 2 bases from J, the gap between germline ends came to 15 bases. Data came from immunoSEQ multiplex PCR; TCRdb stores just in-frame clones and leaves some out. The sample has more than 70,000 clones; about 94% are singletons. The source of this sequence is a woman aged 25 to 45 in good health. This chain joins TRBV7-9 and TRBJ1-1; D is perhaps TRBD1 (6 bases). The sample was blood. CDR3 sequence: CASSPRGGINTEAFF. CDR3 sequence (DNA): TGTGCCAGCAGCCCCCGCGGGGGCATTAACACTGAAGCTTTCTTT.